A selection of T cell receptor beta chains follows, all from one sample in a study of shared clonotypes between healthy human individuals. Sequencing used immunoSEQ multiplex PCR; TCRdb keeps in-frame clones, though not all of them. This table holds nearly 600,000 clones, about 95% found once. Sequenced material: naive CD8+ T cells sorted from blood. These receptors all come from a woman in her twenties or thirties in good health. Each CDR3 is given with its conserved first and last residue. Each record gives: V gene, clone size, CDR3 length, D gene, J gene, CDR3 protein, CDR3 DNA. A D gene is named only where the DNA matches it firmly. Clone size, where shown, is once, few, many, or a class for clones that have expanded.

TRBV9,NA,13,NA,TRBJ1-1,CASSVVLGTEAFF,TGTGCCAGCAGCGTAGTCCTGGGGACTGAAGCTTTCTTT
TRBV11-3,once,15,NA,TRBJ2-2,CASSLGPSNTGELFF,TGTGCCAGCAGCTTAGGGCCGTCGAACACCGGGGAGCTGTTTTTT
TRBV6-1,NA,13,TRBD2,TRBJ2-7,CASSRSGTYEQYF,TGTGCCAGCAGTCGTAGCGGGACCTACGAGCAGTACTTC
TRBV10-1,NA,13,NA,TRBJ1-1,CASSESGDGRAFF,TGCGCCAGCAGTGAGTCTGGGGACGGCAGGGCTTTCTTT
TRBV29-1,NA,13,TRBD2,TRBJ2-1,CSVTRGVTNEQFF,TGCAGCGTGACCCGGGGGGTTACGAATGAGCAGTTCTTC
TRBV27,NA,11,NA,TRBJ2-1,CASSLGGPKFF,TGTGCCAGCAGTTTGGGCGGGCCCAAGTTCTTC
TRBV29-1,once,12,NA,TRBJ2-3,CSVEDGPDTQYF,TGCAGCGTTGAAGATGGGCCAGATACGCAGTATTTT
TRBV13,NA,12,NA,TRBJ2-5,CASSPRGETQYF,TGTGCCAGCAGCCCCCGGGGCGAGACCCAGTACTTC
TRBV7-9,NA,15,NA,TRBJ1-5,CASSLGGGLNQPQHF,TGTGCCAGCAGCTTAGGTGGGGGGTTGAATCAGCCCCAGCATTTT
TRBV28,NA,16,TRBD2,TRBJ2-1,CASSPLAGALYNEQFF,TGTGCCAGCAGCCCCCTAGCGGGAGCCCTGTACAATGAGCAGTTCTTC
TRBV28,NA,17,TRBD1,TRBJ1-5,CASSSWDREFSNQPQHF,TGTGCCAGCAGTTCCTGGGACAGAGAGTTTAGCAATCAGCCCCAGCATTTT
TRBV6-1,NA,16,TRBD2,TRBJ2-3,CASSGRLAGYTDTQYF,TGTGCCAGCAGTGGGAGACTAGCGGGATACACAGATACGCAGTATTTT
TRBV6-5,NA,14,TRBD1,TRBJ2-1,CASSRGQVYNEQFF,TGTGCCAGCAGTCGGGGACAGGTTTACAATGAGCAGTTCTTC
TRBV7-9,NA,19,TRBD2,TRBJ2-3,CASSGRRLAGGPNTDTQYF,TGTGCCAGCAGCGGCAGAAGGCTAGCGGGAGGTCCGAACACAGATACGCAGTATTTT
TRBV11-2,NA,16,NA,TRBJ2-7,CASSLETRRSYYEQYF,TGTGCCAGCAGCTTAGAGACCAGAAGATCTTACTACGAGCAGTACTTC
TRBV5-4,NA,15,NA,TRBJ2-1,CASSLDSSSYNEQFF,TGTGCCAGCAGCTTGGACAGTAGCTCCTACAATGAGCAGTTCTTC
TRBV9,NA,15,NA,TRBJ1-4,CASSLGGSTNEKLFF,TGTGCCAGCAGCCTAGGGGGATCAACTAATGAAAAACTGTTTTTT
TRBV30,NA,14,NA,TRBJ2-3,CAWSRVASTDTQYF,TGTGCCTGGTCCCGGGTCGCGAGCACAGATACGCAGTATTTT